This T cell receptor beta chain was found in a study of T cell clonality in common variable immunodeficiency. The study's findings and limits: In common variable immunodeficiency, TCR beta chains reportedly carried fewer deletions and N-nucleotide insertions. Fewer TCRbeta clones were shared among CVID subjects than controls.

Both groups were predominantly of Caucasian heritage. Blood came from CVID subjects not ill and not taking immunomodulatory or immunosuppressive medication. Using immunoSEQ multiplex PCR, the repertoire was profiled, and TCRdb retains in-frame clones only, with some absent. The sample is made up of around 3,600 clones, none counted only once. A remark on this clone: Its antigen is currently unknown. Read sequence stops 3 residues before the CDR3 end, and the germline J gene provides the missing end.

Germline CDR1 and CDR2: WSHSY and SAAADI. V shed 3 bases, J shed 3 bases, and the junction held 5 bases outside the gene matches. The CDR3 extends over 14 amino acids. The chain has TRBV10-2 and TRBJ2-7; 7 nucleotides match TRBD2. The receptor comes from a human donor with common variable immunodeficiency. The sample consisted of peripheral blood mononuclear cells. The part of the CDR3 DNA that was read is TGCGCCAGCAGTGACGGGGGGATCGGCTACGAG. Protein product: CASSDGGIGYE. The whole CDR3 sequence reads CASSDGGIGYEQYF.